This entry lists 14 T cell receptor beta chains sequenced from one sample in a study of T cell responses to AZD1222 COVID-19 vaccine. The data were produced by immunoSEQ multiplex PCR, yet TCRdb's version contains in-frame clones alone and is incomplete. The data contain approximately 180,000 clones, more than 80% of them singletons. The sequenced sample was peripheral blood, obtained 28 days after the second dose of the MenACWY control vaccine. Receptors originate from an adult who received the MenACWY meningococcal vaccine as a control.

This sequence joins TRBV9 and TRBJ1-2; D gene unclear. CDR1 is SGDLS, CDR2 YYNGEE, per germline. This CDR3 is 16 amino acids long. V was trimmed by 0 bases and J by 3 bases, leaving 15 bases between them. In DNA, the CDR3 is TGTGCCAGCAGCGTAGGGGCTGTGGGCGTATACTATGGCTACACCTTC. Translation gives CASSVGAVGVYYGYTF.

This clone has a handful of counts. The chain combines TRBV28 with TRBJ2-4, with a weak D call TRBD1 (6 bases). Trimming removed 4 bases at V and 1 base at J, with 14 bases between. The CDR3 runs 16 residues. Germline CDR1 MDHEN, CDR2 SYDVKM. In DNA form, the CDR3 reads TGTGCCAGCAGTTCAACAGGGAAACATGCCAAAAACATTCAGTACTTC. This translates into CASSSTGKHAKNIQYF.

The table lists this clone with a count of one. V is TRBV3-1 (or the pseudogene TRBV3-2) and J is TRBJ1-5; weak D call: TRBD1 (5 bases). Trimming took off 3 bases at V and 2 bases at J, with 8 bases between the two ends. This CDR3 region has 14 residues. Per the germline V gene, CDR1 is LGHDT and CDR2 is YNNKEL (reference sequence). CDR3 amino acids: CASSHQGGNQPQHF. The CDR3 DNA sequence: TGTGCCAGCAGCCACCAGGGAGGCAATCAGCCCCAGCATTTT.

The V and J genes are TRBV5-1 and TRBJ1-6; 8 bases line up with TRBD1. The ends lost 0 bases at V and 9 bases at J; junction bases unmatched: 5. Germline lookup yields CDR1 SGHRS and CDR2 YFSETQ. This CDR3 comprises 15 residues. CDR3 DNA sequence: TGCGCCAGCAGCTTGGCGGCGACAGGGGCTTCACCCCTCCACTTT. It translates to CASSLAATGASPLHF.

The chain links TRBV27 to TRBJ2-7, with unresolved D. Per germline, CDR1 MNHEY and CDR2 SMNVEV (reference sequence). The V and J ends lost 2 bases and 0 bases respectively, with 8 bases between them. The CDR3 is made up of 14 amino acids. The CDR3 nucleotides are TGTGCCAGCAGTTTAGTGGTCAGCTCCTACGAGCAGTACTTC. Protein sequence: CASSLVVSSYEQYF.

This clone was seen just once. The chain employs TRBV19 and TRBJ1-5; the D is unclear. CDR3 length: 12 amino acids. The germline V gene encodes CDR1 LNHDA and CDR2 SQIVND (reference sequence). Trimming took off 7 bases at V and 2 bases at J, with 6 bases between the two ends. The CDR3 bases are TGTGCCAGTAACCCACGCAATCAGCCCCAGCATTTT. Translating it yields CASNPRNQPQHF.

In the case of this clone: Other DNA sequences from this sample encode an identical CDR3 as well. The J gene is TRBJ1-1, the V gene TRBV7-6, with TRBD1 matching 7 bases. Germline V lookup: CDR1 SGHVS, CDR2 FNYEAQ. Trimming took 1 base from V and 1 from J; bases not matched to a gene: 0. This CDR3 spans 14 amino acids. The chain's CDR3 is CASSLGQGNTEAFF. The CDR3 coding sequence is TGTGCCAGCAGCTTAGGACAGGGGAACACTGAAGCTTTCTTT.

The chain has TRBV7-8 and TRBJ1-5, with D tentatively TRBD1 (6 bases). The germline V gene has CDR1 SGHVS and CDR2 FQNEAQ. This CDR3 is 17 amino acids long. Trimming took 1 base from V and 2 from J, leaving 15 bases between them. CDR3 in DNA: TGTGCCAGCAGCTTAGGGGCCGGGGGCGCAGGCAATCAGCCCCAGCATTTT. Amino acids: CASSLGAGGAGNQPQHF. Full variable domain (outside the CDR3, taken from reference TRBV7-8 and TRBJ1-5): GAGVSQSPRYKVAKRGQDVALRCDPISGHVSLFWYQQALGQGPEFLTYFQNEAQLDKSGLPSDRFFAERPEGSVSTLKIQRTQQEDSAVYLCASSLGAGGAGNQPQHFGDGTRLSIL.

The chain carries TRBV5-1 and TRBJ2-1, with D possibly matching TRBD2 (6 bases). The ends were cut back, 2 bases at V and 6 bases at J, with 24 bases in the middle. CDR3 size: 18 residues. The germline V gene encodes CDR1 SGHRS and CDR2 YFSETQ. The CDR3 DNA follows: TGCGCCAGCAGCTTCCTCGGGATCGCGGGAATTGGGATCAATGAGCAGTTCTTC. This gives the protein CASSFLGIAGIGINEQFF.

On this clone itself: The identical CDR3 is also encoded by other nucleotide sequences in the sample. V and J are TRBV9 and TRBJ1-6; weak D call: TRBD1 (5 bases). The CDR3 loop spans 15 amino acids. Germline CDR1 and CDR2: SGDLS and YYNGEE. V dropped 5 bases and J dropped 6 bases, with 15 bases sitting between them. CDR3 DNA: TGTGCCAGCAGTGTGGGGGGGGACCTTAATTCACCCCTCCACTTT. Translated: CASSVGGDLNSPLHF.

The V call is TRBV7-9, the J call TRBJ2-7; the D gene could be TRBD1 or TRBD2 (5 bases each). This CDR3 spans 17 amino acids. V gave up 5 bases and J gave up 1 base, with 21 bases separating them. Germline CDR1 is SEHNR and CDR2 is FQNEAQ (reference sequence). As DNA, the CDR3 is TGTGCCAGCAGCCCGCGTAGGGCCGGGACGGAGTCCTACGAGCAGTACTTC. Translating it yields CASSPRRAGTESYEQYF.

V gene TRBV10-3 combines with J gene TRBJ2-2, with unresolved D. CDR1 is ENHRY and CDR2 is SYGVKD in the germline V gene. The CDR3 has 12 amino acids. V was shortened by 6 bases and J by 7 bases, with 9 bases between the two germline ends. CDR3 DNA sequence: TGTGCCATCAGGTCCCCTCTCGGGGAGCTGTTTTTT. Translating gives CAIRSPLGELFF.

J is TRBJ1-2 and V is TRBV24-1; the match to TRBD1 covers 8 bases. Germline lookup yields CDR1 KGHDR and CDR2 SFDVKD. The ends lost 3 bases at V and 6 bases at J; junction bases unmatched: 2. The CDR3 totals 13 residues. The chain's CDR3 is CATSDLDRDGYTF. CDR3 in DNA: TGTGCCACCAGTGATCTGGACAGGGATGGCTACACCTTC.

CDR3 sequence: CASSFEGTSGGYEQYF. The CDR3 coding sequence is TGTGCCAGCAGCTTCGAGGGGACTAGCGGAGGTTACGAGCAGTACTTC. The V and J genes are TRBV7-2 and TRBJ2-7; 11 bases align to TRBD2. Trimming cost V 3 bases and J 4 bases; bases outside gene matches: 8. Germline CDR1 and CDR2: SGHTA and FQGNSA. The CDR3 has 16 residues.